A single sample is the source of the 22 T cell receptor beta chains below, sequenced in a study of cytomegalovirus exposure and HLA in healthy donors. Repertoires were generated with immunoSEQ multiplex PCR, while TCRdb's copy carries only in-frame clones and drops some. The data hold around 200,000 clones, with roughly 77% observed a single time. Specimen: PBMCs. The origin of the receptors is a woman in her twenties or thirties in good health and CMV-seronegative.

The chain is built from TRBV2 and TRBJ2-3; 8 bases map to TRBD2. The CDR3 runs 15 residues. With V trimmed by 8 bases and J by 2 bases, 9 bases remained unmatched. Germline lookup yields CDR1 SNHLY and CDR2 FYNNEI. The CDR3 nucleotides read TGTGCCAGCGGACCCAGCGGGGGTCACACAGATACGCAGTATTTT. Protein product: CASGPSGGHTDTQYF.

This clone has just a few counts. The V gene is TRBV27, the J gene TRBJ2-1; TRBD2 agrees at 8 bases. The CDR3 totals 16 residues. CDR1 MNHEY and CDR2 SMNVEV come from the germline V gene (reference sequence). The ends lost 5 bases at V and 0 bases at J; junction bases unmatched: 6. The CDR3, as DNA: TGTGCCAGCAGTCAAGGTAGCGGGATCTCCTACAATGAGCAGTTCTTC. Residues: CASSQGSGISYNEQFF.

The gene calls are TRBV6-1 and TRBJ2-7, with D perhaps matching TRBD1 (6 bases). CDR1 is MNHNS and CDR2 is SASEGT in the germline V gene. The V and J ends lost 2 bases and 5 bases respectively, with 10 bases between them. The CDR3 has 13 amino acids. For the CDR3, the DNA is TGTGCCAGCAGTGAACAGGGGCTGAACGAGCAGTACTTC. Its translation is CASSEQGLNEQYF.

The V and J genes are TRBV6-4 and TRBJ1-2; perhaps TRBD1 as D (6 bases). The V gene lost 4 bases and the J gene lost 1 base, with 7 bases spanning the gap. The CDR3 spans 13 residues. CDR1 is MRHNA, CDR2 SNTAGT, per germline. The CDR3 nucleotides are TGTGCCAGCAGTGCAGGGGTTAACTATGGCTACACCTTC. Translation: CASSAGVNYGYTF.

V gene TRBV18 combines with J gene TRBJ2-7; D might be TRBD2 (5 bases). The CDR3 is 14 amino acids. V was trimmed by 4 bases and J by 7 bases, leaving 17 bases between them. Per germline, CDR1 KGHSH and CDR2 LQKENI. CDR3 coding DNA: TGTGCCAGCTCACGACGAGCGGACTCGGGGGAGCAGTACTTC. It specifies CASSRRADSGEQYF.

The chain combines TRBV14 with TRBJ1-5, with 9 bases lining up with TRBD1. Germline CDR1 SGHDN, CDR2 FVKESK. V shed 4 bases and J 4 bases; nucleotides not matched to a gene: 5. This CDR3 has 15 residues. The CDR3 sequence: CASSPGQGRNQPQHF. The CDR3 DNA follows: TGTGCCAGCAGCCCGGGACAGGGTAGAAATCAGCCCCAGCATTTT.

The CDR3 coding sequence is TGTGCCAGCAGTCCAGCTCAGGCATACGAGCAGTACTTC. Protein: CASSPAQAYEQYF. This chain uses TRBV27 with TRBJ2-7; D is undetermined. The CDR3 is 13 residues long. CDR1 MNHEY and CDR2 SMNVEV come from the germline V gene (reference sequence). The V and J ends lost 5 bases and 4 bases respectively, with 12 bases between them.

This clone was detected a few times. The CDR3 sequence is CASPPVAGNYNEQFF. The DNA for the CDR3 is TGCGCCAGCCCCCCCGTGGCGGGCAATTACAATGAGCAGTTCTTC. V usage is TRBV23-1 and J usage is TRBJ2-1, with D possibly TRBD2 on 5 matching bases. TRBV23-1 is sorted into the ORF group, with uncertain function. With 8 bases removed from V and 4 bases from J, the gap between germline ends came to 18 bases. This CDR3 has 15 residues.

This clone was found a few times. CDR3 region: CASSPGLAGGSYEQYF. The CDR3 DNA reads TGCGCCAGCAGCCCCGGACTAGCGGGGGGCTCCTACGAGCAGTACTTC. This chain joins TRBV4-1 and TRBJ2-7; 14 positions match TRBD2. The CDR3 sequence is 16 residues long. Per the germline V gene, CDR1 is MGHRA and CDR2 is YSYEKL. Trimming removed 4 bases from V and 0 bases from J; junction bases left unmatched: 2.

The chain employs TRBV5-1 and TRBJ1-1; 9 bases line up with TRBD1. Trimming took 0 bases from V and 8 from J; bases not matched to a gene: 8. This CDR3 comprises 15 residues. Germline CDR1 reads SGHRS; CDR2 reads YFSETQ. The chain's CDR3 is CASSLDLWDREEAFF. DNA for the CDR3: TGCGCCAGCAGCTTGGATCTATGGGACAGGGAAGAAGCTTTCTTT.

The CDR3 nucleotides are TGCGCCAGCAGCTTGGGGGGACACGGGGCGTTCATAAACACTGAAGCTTTCTTT. This gives the protein CASSLGGHGAFINTEAFF. This rearrangement joins TRBV5-1 to TRBJ1-1; TRBD1 might be the D (6 bases). Trimming cost V 0 bases and J 2 bases, with 20 bases left between them. Germline V lookup: CDR1 SGHRS, CDR2 YFSETQ. This CDR3 spans 18 amino acids.

This chain joins TRBV27 and TRBJ1-1, with TRBD1 matching over 7 bases. The germline V gene encodes CDR1 MNHEY and CDR2 SMNVEV (reference sequence). The CDR3 has 15 residues. The V gene end was trimmed by 5 bases and the J gene end by 6 bases; junction bases not matched to a gene: 12. CDR3 coding DNA: TGTGCCAGCAGTACAAAAGATGGGACAGATTCTGAAGCTTTCTTT. Translation gives CASSTKDGTDSEAFF.

This clone counts as medium-sized. The chain joins TRBV5-1 to TRBJ1-2, with 12 bases matching TRBD1. V shed 3 bases and J 8 bases; nucleotides not matched to a gene: 5. The CDR3 has 14 residues. Germline assignment: CDR1 SGHRS and CDR2 YFSETQ. In DNA form, the CDR3 reads TGCGCCAGCAGCTCCGGGACAGGGGGCGGCGGCTACACCTTC. Translating it yields CASSSGTGGGGYTF.

The chain couples TRBV5-4 to TRBJ2-1, with D perhaps TRBD1 (5 bases). The CDR3 extends over 14 amino acids. Germline V CDR1 and CDR2: SGHNT, YYREEE (reference sequence). The ends were cut back, 0 bases at V and 5 bases at J, with 9 bases in the middle. CDR3 in DNA: TGTGCCAGCAGCTTGGCGAAAGGGGACAATGAGCAGTTCTTC. Protein: CASSLAKGDNEQFF.

This rearrangement joins TRBV5-4 to TRBJ2-5; no clear D. From germline, CDR1 is SGHNT and CDR2 YYREEE (reference sequence). V lost 2 bases and J 5 bases, leaving 10 bases between the germline ends. This CDR3 is 13 amino acids long. The CDR3 is CASSFGFGETQYF. For the CDR3, the DNA is TGTGCCAGCAGCTTCGGGTTCGGTGAGACCCAGTACTTC.

The chain couples TRBV6-1 to TRBJ2-1; D perhaps matches TRBD2 (6 bases). CDR1 and CDR2 from the germline V gene are MNHNS and SASEGT. V was clipped by 7 bases and J by 4 bases, with 11 bases between them. The CDR3 has 13 amino acids. The DNA for the CDR3 is TGTGCCAGCACGGGGCGGGGATACAATGAGCAGTTCTTC. It yields the protein CASTGRGYNEQFF.

This chain uses TRBV18 with TRBJ1-5; 7 bases are shared with TRBD1. J lost 5 bases, V lost 3 bases, and 4 bases had no gene match. The CDR3 runs 14 residues. CDR1 is KGHSH and CDR2 is LQKENI in the germline V gene. In DNA form, the CDR3 reads TGTGCCAGCTCACCTAAGGGGGCCGATCAGCCCCAGCATTTT. Translation: CASSPKGADQPQHF.

This clone was seen just once. Written as DNA, the CDR3 is TGCACCAGCAGCCCGGATTCTAGTCCCTACTACGAGCAGTACTTC. Encoded protein: CTSSPDSSPYYEQYF. The chain combines TRBV1 with TRBJ2-7; no DNA check was done on the table's D call, TRBD2. TRBV1 is described as a pseudogene. CDR3 length: 15 amino acids.

The chain joins TRBV7-9 to TRBJ2-1; 7 bases are shared with TRBD1. The CDR3 is made up of 14 amino acids. The V gene's germline CDR1 is SEHNR and CDR2 FQNEAQ (reference sequence). After removal of 5 bases from V and 7 bases from J, the junction contained 8 bases not matched to a gene. CDR3 region: CASSRSSRGNEQFF. Written as DNA, the CDR3 is TGTGCCAGCAGCCGATCTTCCAGGGGGAATGAGCAGTTCTTC.

There are a few counts of this clone. The V gene is TRBV27, the J gene TRBJ1-5; a possible D gene is TRBD1 (6 bases). Germline CDR1 is MNHEY and CDR2 is SMNVEV (reference sequence). The CDR3 runs to 14 residues. The V end lost 3 bases, the J end lost 3 bases, and 9 bases lay between the germline ends. Here the CDR3 reads CASSFQGTNQPQHF. The CDR3, as DNA: TGTGCCAGCAGTTTCCAGGGGACCAATCAGCCCCAGCATTTT.

Regarding this clone: In the same sample, other DNA sequences code for this CDR3. The rearrangement joins TRBV27 to TRBJ2-7; the match to TRBD2 covers 8 bases. CDR1 and CDR2 (germline): MNHEY, SMNVEV (reference sequence). The CDR3 sequence is 13 residues long. Unmatched junction bases numbered 3, after V lost 3 bases and J lost 5 bases. CDR3: CASSLAGGNEQYF. The DNA for the CDR3 is TGTGCCAGCAGTTTGGCGGGAGGCAACGAGCAGTACTTC.

V and J are TRBV6-5 and TRBJ2-7, with D tentatively TRBD2 (6 bases). Trimming took 4 bases from V and 6 from J, leaving 16 bases between them. From germline, CDR1 is MNHEY and CDR2 SVGAGI. The CDR3 runs 14 residues. CDR3 amino acids: CASSSKPRAGEQYF. The CDR3 DNA follows: TGTGCCAGCAGTTCCAAGCCTAGAGCGGGCGAGCAGTACTTC.